Below are 23 T cell receptor beta chains sequenced from a single sample in a study of shared clonotypes between healthy human individuals. Libraries were prepared by immunoSEQ multiplex PCR; TCRdb keeps only in-frame clonotypes and omits some of them. The sample has about 2.1 million clones, about 93% seen once. The naive CD8 subset, CD45RO-negative cells positively selected for CCR7, excluded terminally differentiated effector memory CD45RA+ cells. What was sequenced was naive CD8+ T cells from PBMCs. The source is a man younger than 30 in good health. Some clones in this sample may be carry-over from other donors' samples.

This chain connects TRBV15 to TRBJ2-7; the D call may be TRBD1 or TRBD2 (5 bases each). V was cut by 1 base and J by 0 bases, with 7 bases left in between. Germline CDR1 reads LNHNV; CDR2 reads YYDKDF (reference sequence). The CDR3 covers 14 residues. This chain's CDR3 is CATSRAGPSYEQYF. CDR3 in DNA: TGTGCCACCAGCAGAGCGGGGCCCTCCTACGAGCAGTACTTC.

V usage is TRBV28 and J usage is TRBJ2-7; D may be TRBD1 (5 bases). Germline V gene sequence: CDR1 MDHEN, CDR2 SYDVKM. The CDR3 is made up of 13 amino acids. V lost 5 bases and J 4 bases, leaving 12 bases between the germline ends. The CDR3 region has the DNA TGTGCCAGCAGTAGGGGCAGGAGATACGAGCAGTACTTC. It yields the protein CASSRGRRYEQYF.

The chain uses TRBV5-1 and TRBJ2-7; 9 nucleotides match TRBD2. This CDR3 spans 17 amino acids. Germline V lookup: CDR1 SGHRS, CDR2 YFSETQ. V was pared by 4 bases and J by 2 bases, with 13 bases of the junction left unmatched. The CDR3 region is CASSPPASGTETYEQYF. The CDR3 DNA is TGCGCCAGCAGCCCACCGGCTAGCGGGACTGAGACCTACGAGCAGTACTTC.

This chain links TRBV2 with TRBJ2-7; no clear D. CDR1 and CDR2 from the germline V gene are SNHLY and FYNNEI. Trimming left V 5 bases short and J 3 bases short, with 11 bases between. The CDR3 runs 13 residues. The CDR3 nucleotides are TGTGCCAGCAGTTTCAACGACATCTACGAGCAGTACTTC. It encodes CASSFNDIYEQYF.

J is TRBJ2-5 and V is TRBV27, with 14 bases fitting TRBD2. This CDR3 contains 14 residues. V was clipped by 5 bases and J by 7 bases; unmatched bases: 3. Germline V gives CDR1 MNHEY, CDR2 SMNVEV (reference sequence). The CDR3 DNA follows: TGTGCCAGCAGTCCGGGACTAGCGGGAGCGACCCAGTACTTC. As protein: CASSPGLAGATQYF.

Concerning this clone: Other nucleotide sequences in the sample specify the same CDR3. This sequence joins TRBV23-1 and TRBJ2-7, with no clear D. TRBV23-1 is identified as an open reading frame with a role that is uncertain. Trimming pared 4 bases from V and 4 bases from J, leaving 2 bases between. The CDR3 consists of 10 residues. This chain's CDR3 is CASSPYEQYF. The CDR3 DNA is TGCGCCAGCAGTCCGTACGAGCAGTACTTC.

This clone was seen only a few times. The chain combines TRBV29-1 with TRBJ1-2; TRBD1 matches 7 bases. The junction had 12 bases not matched to a gene; V was cut back by 3 bases and J by 5 bases. Germline V lookup: CDR1 SQVTM, CDR2 ANQGSEA. CDR3 size: 15 residues. The CDR3 here is CSVDLPKGATYGYTF. In DNA, the CDR3 is TGCAGCGTTGATCTTCCGAAGGGGGCCACTTATGGCTACACCTTC.

The genes are TRBV19 and TRBJ1-5; the match to TRBD1 covers 10 bases. CDR3 length: 19 residues. After removal of 6 bases from V and 2 bases from J, the junction contained 16 bases not matched to a gene. Germline-derived CDR1 and CDR2 are LNHDA and SQIVND (reference sequence). The CDR3, as DNA: TGTGCCAGTAGCCTGTGGGACAGGGGCCAACAAGGAGGCAATCAGCCCCAGCATTTT. Protein: CASSLWDRGQQGGNQPQHF.

V usage is TRBV30 and J usage is TRBJ1-5; D is perhaps TRBD1 (6 bases). From germline, CDR1 is GTSNPN and CDR2 SVGIG (reference sequence). The CDR3 runs 14 residues. V dropped 5 bases and J dropped 2 bases, with 13 bases sitting between them. As DNA, the CDR3 is TGTGCCTGGGCGGTCGGGGGCGGCAATCAGCCCCAGCATTTT. This translates into CAWAVGGGNQPQHF.

The gene calls are TRBV4-1 and TRBJ2-5; D gene uncertain. The germline gives CDR1 MGHRA, CDR2 YSYEKL. This CDR3 spans 16 amino acids. With 2 bases removed from V and 5 bases from J, the gap between germline ends came to 18 bases. CDR3 amino acids: CASSQSRASAEETQYF. The CDR3 nucleotides read TGCGCCAGCAGCCAATCACGGGCTTCAGCCGAGGAGACCCAGTACTTC.

The J gene is TRBJ1-2, the V gene TRBV14, with D hard to call. CDR3 length: 18 residues. The V end lost 0 bases, the J end lost 11 bases, and 28 bases lay between the germline ends. Germline V gives CDR1 SGHDN, CDR2 FVKESK. The CDR3 DNA is TGTGCCAGCAGCCAAGATATAGTTCAATGGTCAGTCCTTCGAGGTTACACCTTC. It is translated as CASSQDIVQWSVLRGYTF.

This rearrangement joins TRBV27 to TRBJ2-1, with a possible D match to TRBD1 (7 bases). The germline V gene has CDR1 MNHEY and CDR2 SMNVEV (reference sequence). The CDR3 is made up of 16 amino acids. V was cut by 5 bases and J by 6 bases, with 20 bases left in between. Written as DNA, the CDR3 is TGTGCCAGCAGTCCATCCGGGGGACAGATCCTCAATGAGCAGTTCTTC. Translating gives CASSPSGGQILNEQFF.

A remark on this clone: Other nucleotide sequences from this sample produce the same CDR3. This chain uses TRBV27 with TRBJ2-7; D could derive from TRBD1 or TRBD2 (5 bases each). CDR1 is MNHEY and CDR2 is SMNVEV in the germline V gene (reference sequence). V lost 3 bases to trimming and J lost 4 bases, with 10 bases between them. CDR3 length: 13 residues. The CDR3 here is CASSLGVAYEQYF. DNA for the CDR3: TGTGCCAGCAGTTTGGGGGTAGCTTACGAGCAGTACTTC.

The chain uses TRBV19 and TRBJ2-3; D not certain. V was clipped by 4 bases and J by 6 bases, with 17 bases between them. Germline CDR1 LNHDA, CDR2 SQIVND (reference sequence). The CDR3 contains 15 residues. The CDR3 DNA reads as TGTGCCAGTAGTAGCGCTTTAAATTTGTGGGATACGCAGTATTTT. It is translated as CASSSALNLWDTQYF.

The chain is built from TRBV28 and TRBJ2-7, with D perhaps matching TRBD1 or TRBD2 (6 bases each). CDR1 and CDR2 (germline): MDHEN, SYDVKM. The CDR3 is 15 residues long. V was pared by 4 bases and J by 4 bases, with 17 bases between. The CDR3 DNA follows: TGTGCCAGCAGTTACTCCCGAGAGGGGGGTTACGAGCAGTACTTC. As protein: CASSYSREGGYEQYF.

J is TRBJ2-1 and V is TRBV4-3; no reliable D call. The CDR3 sequence is 15 residues long. The V end lost 0 bases, the J end lost 2 bases, and 8 bases lay between the germline ends. The germline CDR1 and CDR2 sequences are LGHNA and YSLEER. The CDR3 sequence is CASSQDTAAYNEQFF. The CDR3 DNA sequence: TGCGCCAGCAGCCAAGACACCGCGGCCTACAATGAGCAGTTCTTC.

Worth noting for this clone: Additional DNA sequences in this sample encode the identical CDR3. This CDR3 is CASSLRQGNTEAFF. The CDR3 nucleotides read TGTGCCAGCAGTTTACGACAGGGTAACACTGAAGCTTTCTTT. The rearrangement joins TRBV27 to TRBJ1-1; TRBD1 agrees at 7 bases. The CDR3 sequence is 14 residues long. V was pared by 2 bases and J by 2 bases, with 2 bases of the junction left unmatched. The germline CDR1 and CDR2 sequences are MNHEY and SMNVEV (reference sequence).

This clone is a singleton in its sample. This sequence joins TRBV5-4 and TRBJ2-7; D gene uncertain. The CDR3 totals 13 residues. CDR1 and CDR2 (germline): SGHNT, YYREEE (reference sequence). Trimming pared 6 bases from V and 2 bases from J, leaving 12 bases between. The CDR3: CASTGPTTYEQYF. The CDR3 region has the DNA TGTGCCAGCACTGGACCAACCACCTACGAGCAGTACTTC. The full variable domain, completed using reference TRBV5-4 and TRBJ2-7, is ETGVTQSPTHLIKTRGQQVTLRCSSQSGHNTVSWYQQALGQGPQFIFQYYREEENGRGNFPPRFSGLQFPNYSSELNVNALELDDSALYLCASTGPTTYEQYFGPGTRLTVT.

This chain connects TRBV6-1 to TRBJ2-4; D might be TRBD1 (6 bases). The germline V gene encodes CDR1 MNHNS and CDR2 SASEGT. The V end lost 10 bases, the J end lost 0 bases, and 16 bases lay between the germline ends. The CDR3 contains 15 residues. Here the CDR3 reads CATIPGVLAKNIQYF. CDR3 DNA sequence: TGTGCCACCATTCCAGGGGTTCTAGCCAAAAACATTCAGTACTTC.

Remarks on this clone: One junction end does not reproduce the germline sequence, and a read error may be involved. Other nucleotide sequences in the sample specify the same CDR3. The chain recombines TRBV5-6 with TRBJ2-7; D is ambiguous. Germline loops: CDR1 SGHDT, CDR2 YYEEEE. The CDR3 has 13 residues. DNA of the CDR3: TGTGCCAGCAGCTTGGGGGCTTCCTATGAGCAGTACTTC. This sequence encodes CASSLGASYEQYF.

The chain has TRBV4-2 and TRBJ1-5; D uncertain. Germline V gene sequence: CDR1 LGHNA, CDR2 YNFKEQ. Trimming took 4 bases from V and 5 from J, leaving 9 bases between them. The length of the CDR3 is 13 residues. As DNA, the CDR3 is TGTGCCAGCAGCCCTTCGTGGGATCAGCCCCAGCATTTT. Translation gives CASSPSWDQPQHF.

This clone was found once. Distinct nucleotide sequences in the sample also encode this CDR3. The chain is built from TRBV15 and TRBJ2-5, with a possible D match to TRBD2 (6 bases). CDR3 length: 15 residues. The V and J ends lost 1 base and 0 bases respectively, with 9 bases between them. Germline V gene sequence: CDR1 LNHNV, CDR2 YYDKDF (reference sequence). The CDR3 bases are TGTGCCACCAGCAGAGGGGGAGGTTACCAAGAGACCCAGTACTTC. Residues: CATSRGGGYQETQYF.

This clone turned up a few times. The identical CDR3 is also encoded by other nucleotide sequences in the sample. This chain connects TRBV27 to TRBJ1-1; no firm D call. V gave up 0 bases and J gave up 1 base, with 9 bases separating them. The germline gives CDR1 MNHEY, CDR2 SMNVEV (reference sequence). This CDR3 comprises 15 residues. The CDR3 DNA reads TGTGCCAGCAGTTTATCAGCAGGAGGGAACACTGAAGCTTTCTTT. As protein: CASSLSAGGNTEAFF.